Each of the 9 T cell receptor beta chains below was sequenced from the same sample in a study of T cell responses to AZD1222 COVID-19 vaccine. Method: immunoSEQ multiplex PCR; TCRdb's copy keeps in-frame clones and lacks some. Of 90,000 to 150,000 clones listed, roughly nine tenths are singletons. The sample consisted of peripheral blood, taken 28 days after the second AZD1222 dose. All receptors come from an adult who received the AZD1222 COVID-19 vaccine.

The chain employs TRBV6-5 and TRBJ1-4; 9 positions match TRBD1. The CDR3 length is 15 residues. CDR1 is MNHEY and CDR2 is SVGAGI in the germline V gene. After removal of 8 bases from V and 8 bases from J, the junction contained 12 bases not matched to a gene. As DNA, the CDR3 is TGTGCCAGCGGCGATGGGGGACAGGGTGGAGAAAAACTGTTTTTT. The encoded protein is CASGDGGQGGEKLFF.

The chain has TRBV2 and TRBJ1-5; maybe TRBD1 (5 bases). V dropped 5 bases and J dropped 2 bases, with 10 bases sitting between them. In germline, CDR1 is SNHLY, CDR2 FYNNEI. The CDR3 contains 14 residues. CDR3 amino acids: CASSNQGRNQPQHF. The CDR3 DNA reads TGTGCCAGCAGTAATCAGGGCCGCAATCAGCCCCAGCATTTT.

This rearrangement joins TRBV7-9 to TRBJ2-7, with D uncertain. V was trimmed by 5 bases and J by 2 bases, leaving 13 bases between them. CDR1 is SEHNR, CDR2 FQNEAQ, per germline (reference sequence). The CDR3 has 14 residues. CDR3 sequence reads: CASSPRNAAYEQYF. The CDR3, as DNA: TGTGCCAGCAGCCCTAGAAACGCGGCCTACGAGCAGTACTTC.

The rearrangement joins TRBV5-8 to TRBJ1-6; no definite D call. CDR1 SGHTS and CDR2 YDEGEE come from the germline V gene. Trimming took off 4 bases at V and 6 bases at J, with 11 bases between the two ends. The CDR3 length is 14 residues. The CDR3 loop reads CASSVESFNSPLHF. The CDR3, as DNA: TGTGCCAGCAGCGTCGAAAGCTTTAATTCACCCCTCCACTTT.

The gene calls are TRBV9 and TRBJ1-3; 9 bases match TRBD1. This CDR3 region has 14 residues. V lost 6 bases, J lost 3 bases, and 4 bases stayed unmatched. Germline CDR1 SGDLS, CDR2 YYNGEE. The CDR3 here is CASNRGQGGNTIYF. The CDR3 nucleotides read TGTGCCAGCAACCGGGGACAGGGTGGAAACACCATATATTTT. Using reference TRBV9 and TRBJ1-3 for the parts outside the CDR3, the full variable domain is DSGVTQTPKHLITATGQRVTLRCSPRSGDLSVYWYQQSLDQGLQFLIQYYNGEERAKGNILERFSAQQFPDLHSELNLSSLELGDSALYFCASNRGQGGNTIYFGEGSWLTVV.

This clone was seen only once. The chain employs TRBV2 and TRBJ1-2, with TRBD1 matching 9 bases. CDR1 SNHLY and CDR2 FYNNEI come from the germline V gene. After removal of 4 bases from V and 5 bases from J, the junction contained 8 bases not matched to a gene. This CDR3 region has 15 residues. In DNA form, the CDR3 reads TGTGCCAGCAGTGTCGCCTTGACAGGGGGATATGGCTACACCTTC. Residues: CASSVALTGGYGYTF. Full variable domain (rest looked up from reference TRBV2 and TRBJ1-2): EPEVTQTPSHQVTQMGQEVILRCVPISNHLYFYWYRQILGQKVEFLVSFYNNEISEKSEIFDDQFSVERPDGSNFTLKIRSTKLEDSAMYFCASSVALTGGYGYTFGSGTRLTVV.

The V gene is TRBV7-3, the J gene TRBJ2-2; no clear D gene. The V end was cut by 5 bases, the J end by 8 bases, with 12 bases between. Germline values: CDR1 SGHTA, CDR2 FQGTGA. The length of the CDR3 is 13 residues. CDR3: CASSPRRSGELFF. The CDR3 region has the DNA TGTGCCAGCAGCCCAAGAAGGTCAGGGGAGCTGTTTTTT.

The gene calls are TRBV9 and TRBJ2-3; maybe TRBD1 (8 bases). Germline CDR1 SGDLS, CDR2 YYNGEE. There are 16 residues in the CDR3. Trimming took 4 bases from V and 3 from J, leaving 18 bases between them. The CDR3 loop reads CASSFNGQGGTDTQYF. CDR3 DNA sequence: TGTGCCAGCAGCTTTAACGGACAGGGAGGGACAGATACGCAGTATTTT.

The V call is TRBV4-2, the J call TRBJ1-3; no definite D call. This CDR3 is built from 16 residues. Germline-derived CDR1 and CDR2 are LGHNA and YNFKEQ. Trimming cost V 1 base and J 0 bases, with 10 bases left between them. In DNA form, the CDR3 reads TGTGCCAGCAGCCAAGTAGGGATCTCCTCTGGAAACACCATATATTTT. Its translation: CASSQVGISSGNTIYF.